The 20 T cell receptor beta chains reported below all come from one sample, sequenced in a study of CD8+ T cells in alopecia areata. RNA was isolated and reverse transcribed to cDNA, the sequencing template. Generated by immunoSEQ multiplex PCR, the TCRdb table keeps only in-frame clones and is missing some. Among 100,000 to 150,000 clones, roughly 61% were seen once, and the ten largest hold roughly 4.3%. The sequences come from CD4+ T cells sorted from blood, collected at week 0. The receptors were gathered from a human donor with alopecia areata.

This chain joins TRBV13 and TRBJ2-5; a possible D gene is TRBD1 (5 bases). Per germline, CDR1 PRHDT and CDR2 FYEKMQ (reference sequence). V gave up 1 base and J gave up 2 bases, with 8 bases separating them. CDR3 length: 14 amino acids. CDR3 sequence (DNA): TGTGCCAGCAGCTTAGAACAGGTACAAGAGACCCAGTACTTC. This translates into CASSLEQVQETQYF. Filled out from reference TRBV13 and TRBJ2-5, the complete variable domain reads AAGVIQSPRHLIKEKRETATLKCYPIPRHDTVYWYQQGPGQDPQFLISFYEKMQSDKGSIPDRFSAQQFSDYHSELNMSSLELGDSALYFCASSLEQVQETQYFGPGTRLLVL.

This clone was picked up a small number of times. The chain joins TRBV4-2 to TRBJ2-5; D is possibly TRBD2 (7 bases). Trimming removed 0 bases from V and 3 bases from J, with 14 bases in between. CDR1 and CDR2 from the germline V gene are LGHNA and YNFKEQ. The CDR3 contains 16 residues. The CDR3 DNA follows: TGTGCCAGCAGCCAAGATTGGAGGGGGGGCGAAGAGACCCAGTACTTC. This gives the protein CASSQDWRGGEETQYF.

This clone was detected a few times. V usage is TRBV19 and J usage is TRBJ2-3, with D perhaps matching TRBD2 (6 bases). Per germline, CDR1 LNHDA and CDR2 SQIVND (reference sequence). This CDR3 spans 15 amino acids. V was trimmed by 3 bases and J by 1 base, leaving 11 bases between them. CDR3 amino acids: CASSMGGRGTDTQYF. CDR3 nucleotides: TGTGCCAGTAGTATGGGAGGCCGAGGCACAGATACGCAGTATTTT.

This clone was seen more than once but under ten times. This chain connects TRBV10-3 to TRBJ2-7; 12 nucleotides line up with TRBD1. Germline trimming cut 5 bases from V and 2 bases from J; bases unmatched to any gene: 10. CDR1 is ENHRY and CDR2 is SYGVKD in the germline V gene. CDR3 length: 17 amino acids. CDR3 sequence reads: CAISPRTGTGGAYEQYF. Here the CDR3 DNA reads TGTGCCATCAGTCCGAGGACAGGGACAGGGGGCGCCTACGAGCAGTACTTC.

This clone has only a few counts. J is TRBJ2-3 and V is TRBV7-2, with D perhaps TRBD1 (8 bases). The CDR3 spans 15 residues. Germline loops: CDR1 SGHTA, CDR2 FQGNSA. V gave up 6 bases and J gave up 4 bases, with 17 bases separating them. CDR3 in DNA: TGTGCCAGCAGTACTAACACAGGGGGGGCAGATACGCAGTATTTT. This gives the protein CASSTNTGGADTQYF.

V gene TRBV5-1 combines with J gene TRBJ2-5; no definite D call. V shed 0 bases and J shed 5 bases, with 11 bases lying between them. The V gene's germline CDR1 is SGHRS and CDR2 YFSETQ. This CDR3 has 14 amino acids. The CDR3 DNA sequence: TGCGCCAGCAGCTTGGCCCAAGAAGGGGAGACCCAGTACTTC. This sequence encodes CASSLAQEGETQYF.

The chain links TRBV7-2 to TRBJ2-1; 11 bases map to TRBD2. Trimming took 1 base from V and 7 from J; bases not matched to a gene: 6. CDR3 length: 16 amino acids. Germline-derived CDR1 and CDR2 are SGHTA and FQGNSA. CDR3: CASSLEGTSGRNEQFF. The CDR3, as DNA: TGTGCCAGCAGCTTAGAAGGGACTAGCGGCCGTAATGAGCAGTTCTTC. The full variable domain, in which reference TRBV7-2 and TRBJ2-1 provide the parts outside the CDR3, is GAGVSQSPSNKVTEKGKDVELRCDPISGHTALYWYRQSLGQGLEFLIYFQGNSAPDKSGLPSDRFSAERTGGSVSTLTIQRTQQEDSAVYLCASSLEGTSGRNEQFFGPGTRLTVL.

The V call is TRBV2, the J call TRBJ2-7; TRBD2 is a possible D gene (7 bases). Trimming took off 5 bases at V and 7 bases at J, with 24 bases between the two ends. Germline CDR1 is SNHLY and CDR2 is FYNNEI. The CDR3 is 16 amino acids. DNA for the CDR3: TGTGCCAGCAGTAAATTCAACAGGGACCTCGGGGGGGAGCAGTACTTC. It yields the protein CASSKFNRDLGGEQYF.

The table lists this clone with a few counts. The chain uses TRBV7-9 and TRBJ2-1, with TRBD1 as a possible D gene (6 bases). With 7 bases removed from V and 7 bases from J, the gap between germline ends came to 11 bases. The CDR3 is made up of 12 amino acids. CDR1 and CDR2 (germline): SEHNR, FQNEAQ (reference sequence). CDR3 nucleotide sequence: TGTGCCAGCAACGAACAGGGAAATGAGCAGTTCTTC. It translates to CASNEQGNEQFF.

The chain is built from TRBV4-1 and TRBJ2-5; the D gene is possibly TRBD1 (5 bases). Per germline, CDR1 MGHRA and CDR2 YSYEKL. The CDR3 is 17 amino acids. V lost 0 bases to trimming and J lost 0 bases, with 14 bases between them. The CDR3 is CASSQDGQGPNQETQYF. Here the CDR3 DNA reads TGCGCCAGCAGCCAAGACGGCCAGGGCCCGAACCAAGAGACCCAGTACTTC.

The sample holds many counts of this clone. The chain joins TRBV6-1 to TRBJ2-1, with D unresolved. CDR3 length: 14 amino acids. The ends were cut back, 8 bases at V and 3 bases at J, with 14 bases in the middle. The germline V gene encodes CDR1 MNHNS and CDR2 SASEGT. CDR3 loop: CASLSARIYNEQFF. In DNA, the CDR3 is TGTGCCAGCCTTAGTGCCAGGATCTACAATGAGCAGTTCTTC.

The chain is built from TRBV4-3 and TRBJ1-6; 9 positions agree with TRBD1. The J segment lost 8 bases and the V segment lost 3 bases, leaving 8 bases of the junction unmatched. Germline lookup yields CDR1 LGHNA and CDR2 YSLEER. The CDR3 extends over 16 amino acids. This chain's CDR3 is CASSQDTGGKDSPLHF. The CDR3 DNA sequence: TGCGCCAGCAGCCAGGATACAGGGGGCAAGGATTCACCCCTCCACTTT.

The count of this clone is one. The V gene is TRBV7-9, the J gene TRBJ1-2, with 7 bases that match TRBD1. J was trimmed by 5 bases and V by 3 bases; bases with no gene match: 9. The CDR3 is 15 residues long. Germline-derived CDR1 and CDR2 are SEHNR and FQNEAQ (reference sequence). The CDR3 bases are TGTGCCAGCAGCTTCCTAGGGAGGGGGCAATATGGCTACACCTTC. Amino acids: CASSFLGRGQYGYTF.

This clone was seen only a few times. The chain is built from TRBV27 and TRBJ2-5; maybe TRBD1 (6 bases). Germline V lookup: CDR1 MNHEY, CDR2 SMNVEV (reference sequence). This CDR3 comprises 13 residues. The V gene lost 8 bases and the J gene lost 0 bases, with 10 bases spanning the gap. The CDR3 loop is CASQGQNQETQYF. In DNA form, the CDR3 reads TGTGCCAGCCAGGGGCAGAACCAAGAGACCCAGTACTTC.

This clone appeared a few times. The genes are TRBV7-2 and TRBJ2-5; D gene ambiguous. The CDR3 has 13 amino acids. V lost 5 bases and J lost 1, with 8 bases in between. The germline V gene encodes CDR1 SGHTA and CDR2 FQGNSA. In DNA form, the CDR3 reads TGTGCCAGCAGCCCCGCGGTCCAAGAGACCCAGTACTTC. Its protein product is CASSPAVQETQYF.

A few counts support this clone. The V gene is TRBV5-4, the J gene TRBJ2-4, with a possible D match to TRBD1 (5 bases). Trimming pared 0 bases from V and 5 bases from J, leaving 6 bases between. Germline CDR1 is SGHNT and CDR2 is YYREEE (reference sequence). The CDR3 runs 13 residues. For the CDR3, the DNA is TGTGCCAGCAGCTTGGCACAGGAAAACATTCAGTACTTC. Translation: CASSLAQENIQYF.

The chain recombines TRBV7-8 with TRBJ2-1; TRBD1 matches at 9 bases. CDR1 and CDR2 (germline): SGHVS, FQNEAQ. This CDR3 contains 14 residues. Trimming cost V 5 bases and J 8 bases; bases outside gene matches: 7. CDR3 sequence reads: CASSVNRGRDEQFF. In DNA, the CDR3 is TGTGCCAGCAGCGTCAACAGGGGGCGCGATGAGCAGTTCTTC.

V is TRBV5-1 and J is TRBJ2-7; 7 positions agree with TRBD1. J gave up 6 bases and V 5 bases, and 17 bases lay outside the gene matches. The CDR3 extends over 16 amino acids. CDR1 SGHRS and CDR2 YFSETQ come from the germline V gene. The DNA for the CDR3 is TGCGCCAGCAGTACCGGGACAGCATCCTACTGGTCCGAGCAGTACTTC. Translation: CASSTGTASYWSEQYF.

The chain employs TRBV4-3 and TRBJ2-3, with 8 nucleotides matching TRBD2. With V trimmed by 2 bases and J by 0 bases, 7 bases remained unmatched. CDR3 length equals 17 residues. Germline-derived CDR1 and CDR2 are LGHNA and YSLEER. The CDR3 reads CASSQSGIAGSTDTQYF. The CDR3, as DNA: TGCGCCAGCAGCCAAAGCGGAATAGCGGGGAGCACAGATACGCAGTATTTT.

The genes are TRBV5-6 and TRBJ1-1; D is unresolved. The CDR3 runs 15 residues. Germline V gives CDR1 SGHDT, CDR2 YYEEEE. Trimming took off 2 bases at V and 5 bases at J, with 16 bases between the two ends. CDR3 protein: CASSFREGSGTEAFF. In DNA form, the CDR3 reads TGTGCCAGCAGCTTTCGTGAGGGTTCGGGGACTGAAGCTTTCTTT.